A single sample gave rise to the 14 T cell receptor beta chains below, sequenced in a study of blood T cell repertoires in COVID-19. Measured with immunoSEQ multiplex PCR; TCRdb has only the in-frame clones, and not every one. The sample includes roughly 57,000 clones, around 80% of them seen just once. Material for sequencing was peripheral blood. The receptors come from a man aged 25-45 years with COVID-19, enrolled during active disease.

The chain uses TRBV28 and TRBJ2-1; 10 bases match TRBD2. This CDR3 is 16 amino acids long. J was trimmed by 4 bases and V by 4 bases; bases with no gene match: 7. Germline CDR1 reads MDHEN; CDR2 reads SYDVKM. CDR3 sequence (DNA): TGTGCCAGCAGTTCCTGGACTAGCGGTATTTACAATGAGCAGTTCTTC. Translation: CASSSWTSGIYNEQFF.

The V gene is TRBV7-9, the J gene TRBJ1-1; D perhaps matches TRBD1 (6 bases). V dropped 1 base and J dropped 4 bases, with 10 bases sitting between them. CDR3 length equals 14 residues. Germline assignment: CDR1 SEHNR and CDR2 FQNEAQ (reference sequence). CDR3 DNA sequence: TGTGCCAGCAGCTTAGGGGGCAGGGGCACTGAAGCTTTCTTT. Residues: CASSLGGRGTEAFF.

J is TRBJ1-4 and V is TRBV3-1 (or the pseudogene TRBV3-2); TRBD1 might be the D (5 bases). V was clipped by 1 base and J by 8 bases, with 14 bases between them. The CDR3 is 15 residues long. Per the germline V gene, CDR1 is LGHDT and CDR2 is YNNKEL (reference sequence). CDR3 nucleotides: TGTGCCAGCAGCCAAGTTGGAGGGGCGTTAGAAAAACTGTTTTTT. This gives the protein CASSQVGGALEKLFF.

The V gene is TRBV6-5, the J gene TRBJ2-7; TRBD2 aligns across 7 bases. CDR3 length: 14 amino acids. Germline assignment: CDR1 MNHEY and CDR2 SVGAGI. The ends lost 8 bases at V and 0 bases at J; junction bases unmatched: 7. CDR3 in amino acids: CASVSGPSSYEQYF. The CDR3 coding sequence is TGTGCCAGCGTTAGCGGGCCGAGCTCCTACGAGCAGTACTTC.

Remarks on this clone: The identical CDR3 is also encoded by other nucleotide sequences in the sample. CDR3 in amino acids: CASSLPGIYYGYTF. The CDR3 nucleotides read TGTGCCAGCAGTTTGCCCGGGATATACTATGGCTACACCTTC. The genes are TRBV28 and TRBJ1-2; D is uncertain. There are 14 residues in the CDR3. Germline lookup yields CDR1 MDHEN and CDR2 SYDVKM. V shed 3 bases and J shed 3 bases, with 11 bases lying between them.

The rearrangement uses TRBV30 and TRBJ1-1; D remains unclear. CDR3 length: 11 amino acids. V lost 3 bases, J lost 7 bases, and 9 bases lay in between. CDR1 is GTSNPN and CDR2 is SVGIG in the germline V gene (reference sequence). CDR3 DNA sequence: TGTGCCTGGAGATACAGCGGTGAAGCTTTCTTT. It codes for CAWRYSGEAFF.

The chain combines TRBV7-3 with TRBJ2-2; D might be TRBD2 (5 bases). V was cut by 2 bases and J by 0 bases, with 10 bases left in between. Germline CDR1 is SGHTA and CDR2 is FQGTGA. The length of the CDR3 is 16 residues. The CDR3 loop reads CASSLGSVANTGELFF. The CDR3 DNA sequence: TGTGCCAGCAGCTTAGGGAGCGTCGCGAACACCGGGGAGCTGTTTTTT. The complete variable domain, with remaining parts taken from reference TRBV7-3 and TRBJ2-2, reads GAGVSQTPSNKVTEKGKYVELRCDPISGHTALYWYRQSLGQGPEFLIYFQGTGAADDSGLPNDRFFAVRPEGSVSTLKIQRTERGDSAVYLCASSLGSVANTGELFFGEGSRLTVL.

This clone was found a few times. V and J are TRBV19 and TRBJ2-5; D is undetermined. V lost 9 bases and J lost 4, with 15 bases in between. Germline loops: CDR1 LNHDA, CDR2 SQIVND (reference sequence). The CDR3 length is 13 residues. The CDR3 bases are TGTGCCAGCGCATTAAACGTACTAGAGACCCAGTACTTC. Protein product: CASALNVLETQYF.

CDR3 in DNA: TGTGCCACCAGTGATCGGACAGGGGGCGAAAACGAGCAGTACTTC. Its translation is CATSDRTGGENEQYF. The chain carries TRBV24-1 and TRBJ2-7; 11 positions match TRBD1. Germline lookup yields CDR1 KGHDR and CDR2 SFDVKD. The CDR3 extends over 15 amino acids. V dropped 3 bases and J dropped 5; count of bases not matched to a gene: 5.

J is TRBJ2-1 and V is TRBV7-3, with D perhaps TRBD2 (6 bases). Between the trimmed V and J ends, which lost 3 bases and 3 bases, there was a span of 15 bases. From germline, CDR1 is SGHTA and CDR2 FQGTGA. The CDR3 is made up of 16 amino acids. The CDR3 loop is CASSLGLNMGYNEQFF. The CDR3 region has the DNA TGTGCCAGCAGCTTGGGACTGAATATGGGCTACAATGAGCAGTTCTTC.

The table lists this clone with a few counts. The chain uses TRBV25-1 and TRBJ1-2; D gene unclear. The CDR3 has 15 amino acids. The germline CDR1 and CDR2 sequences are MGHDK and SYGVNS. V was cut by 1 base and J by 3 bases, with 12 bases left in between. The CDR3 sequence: CASSESAILDYGYTF. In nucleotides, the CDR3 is TGTGCCAGCAGTGAATCGGCGATACTAGACTATGGCTACACCTTC.

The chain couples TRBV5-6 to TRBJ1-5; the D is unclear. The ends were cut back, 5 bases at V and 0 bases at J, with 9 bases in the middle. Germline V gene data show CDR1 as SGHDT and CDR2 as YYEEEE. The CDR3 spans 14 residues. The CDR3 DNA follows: TGTGCCAGCAGTCTAGCCAGTAGCAATCAGCCCCAGCATTTT. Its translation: CASSLASSNQPQHF.

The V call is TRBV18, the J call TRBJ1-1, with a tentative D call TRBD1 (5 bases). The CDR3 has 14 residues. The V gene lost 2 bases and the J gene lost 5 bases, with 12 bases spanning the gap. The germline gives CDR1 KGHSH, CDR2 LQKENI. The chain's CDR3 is CASSPIRDSTEAFF. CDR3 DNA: TGTGCCAGCTCACCAATAAGGGACTCGACTGAAGCTTTCTTT. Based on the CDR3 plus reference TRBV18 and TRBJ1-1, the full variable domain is NAGVMQNPRHLVRRRGQEARLRCSPMKGHSHVYWYRQLPEEGLKFMVYLQKENIIDESGMPKERFSAEFPKEGPSILRIQQVVRGDSAAYFCASSPIRDSTEAFFGQGTRLTVV.

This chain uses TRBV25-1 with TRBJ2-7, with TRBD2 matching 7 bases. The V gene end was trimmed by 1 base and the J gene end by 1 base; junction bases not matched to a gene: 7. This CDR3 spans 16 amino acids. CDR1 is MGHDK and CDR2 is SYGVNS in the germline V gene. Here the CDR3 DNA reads TGTGCCAGCAGTGAATCTGGCAAAGCGGGATCCTACGAGCAGTACTTC. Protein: CASSESGKAGSYEQYF.